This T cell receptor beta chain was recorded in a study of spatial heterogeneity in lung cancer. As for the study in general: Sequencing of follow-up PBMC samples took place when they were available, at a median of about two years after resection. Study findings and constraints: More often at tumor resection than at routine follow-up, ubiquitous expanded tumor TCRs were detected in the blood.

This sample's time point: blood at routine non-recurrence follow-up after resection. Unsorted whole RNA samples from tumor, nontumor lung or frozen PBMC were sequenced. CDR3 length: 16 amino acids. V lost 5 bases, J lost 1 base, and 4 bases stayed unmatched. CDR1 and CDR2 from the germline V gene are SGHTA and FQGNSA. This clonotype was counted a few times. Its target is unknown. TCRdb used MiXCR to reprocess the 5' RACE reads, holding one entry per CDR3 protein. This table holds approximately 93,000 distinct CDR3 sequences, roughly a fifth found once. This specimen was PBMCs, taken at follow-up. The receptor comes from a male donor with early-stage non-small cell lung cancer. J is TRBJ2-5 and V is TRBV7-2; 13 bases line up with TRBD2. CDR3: CASSPGTSGIQETQYF. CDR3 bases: TGTGCCAGCAGCCCGGGGACTAGCGGGATCCAAGAGACCCAGTACTTC.